This T cell receptor (beta chain) was sequenced in a study of T cell changes during pregnancy in multiple sclerosis. There are 15 residues in the CDR3. From germline, CDR1 is SGHRS and CDR2 YFSETQ. The ends were cut back, 0 bases at V and 7 bases at J, with 14 bases in the middle. TCRdb's table, derived via immunoSEQ multiplex PCR, lists solely in-frame clones and lacks some. The sample lists 60,000 to 90,000 clones; more than 85% were seen once. The chain uses TRBV5-1 and TRBJ2-1; D ambiguous. The sequence came from a female donor in good health, enrolled as a control in a pregnancy study. Here the sequenced sample was peripheral blood, taken after pregnancy. In nucleotides, the CDR3 is TGCGCCAGCAGCTTGGTAGCCACCCGTGGGAATGAGCAGTTCTTC. It specifies CASSLVATRGNEQFF. The complete variable domain, with remaining parts taken from reference TRBV5-1 and TRBJ2-1, reads KAGVTQTPRYLIKTRGQQVTLSCSPISGHRSVSWYQQTPGQGLQFLFEYFSETQRNKGNFPGRFSGRQFSNSRSEMNVSTLELGDSALYLCASSLVATRGNEQFFGPGTRLTVL.